The present T cell receptor (beta chain) was sequenced within a study of blood T cells in healthy people across ages. The count of this clonotype is one. Its antigen is unidentified. Trimming pared 5 bases from V and 3 bases from J, leaving 14 bases between. This CDR3 contains 14 residues. In germline, CDR1 is SGHTA, CDR2 FQGNSA. With a J-beta primer mix and a sample-barcoded 5' primer, a second PCR ran about 7 to 11 cycles. Paired-end reads containing CDR3 totaled no fewer than 2.5 million for each sample. One entry per CDR3 protein results from TCRdb running MiXCR on the 5' RACE reads. In the table there are about 650,000 distinct CDR3 sequences, less than 40% of which are singletons. No fewer than 7 million PBMCs went into each sample. Findings of the study overall: PBMC samples, being unsorted, prevented any conclusive comparison of naive and antigen-experienced cells.

This chain connects TRBV7-2 to TRBJ2-7; possibly TRBD2 for D (6 bases). What was sequenced was blood. This TCR came from a woman older than 75 in good health. In nucleotides, the CDR3 is TGTGCCAGCAGCCCTAGGGCGGACTACTACGAGCAGTACTTC. It encodes CASSPRADYYEQYF.